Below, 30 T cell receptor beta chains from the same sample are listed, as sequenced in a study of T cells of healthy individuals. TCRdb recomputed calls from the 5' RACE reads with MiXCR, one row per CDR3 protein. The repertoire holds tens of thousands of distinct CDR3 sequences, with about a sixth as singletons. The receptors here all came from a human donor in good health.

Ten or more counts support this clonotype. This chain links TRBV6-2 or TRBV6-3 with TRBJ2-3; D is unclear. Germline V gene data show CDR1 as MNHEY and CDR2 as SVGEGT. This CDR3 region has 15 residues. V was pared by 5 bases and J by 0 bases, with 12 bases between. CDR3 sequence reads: CASSVGPDSTDTQYF. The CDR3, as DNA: TGTGCCAGCAGTGTGGGCCCGGATAGCACAGATACGCAGTATTTT.

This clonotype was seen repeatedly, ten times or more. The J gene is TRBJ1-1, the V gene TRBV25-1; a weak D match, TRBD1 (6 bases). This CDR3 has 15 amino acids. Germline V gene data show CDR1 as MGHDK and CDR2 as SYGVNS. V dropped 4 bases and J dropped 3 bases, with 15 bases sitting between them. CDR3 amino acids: CASSGRTAWDTEAFF. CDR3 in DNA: TGTGCCAGCAGTGGACGGACAGCCTGGGACACTGAAGCTTTCTTT.

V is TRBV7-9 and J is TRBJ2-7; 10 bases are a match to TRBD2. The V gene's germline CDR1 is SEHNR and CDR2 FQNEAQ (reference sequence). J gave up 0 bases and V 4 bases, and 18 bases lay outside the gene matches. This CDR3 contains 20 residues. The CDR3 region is CASSSRSNLTSGKFSYEQYF. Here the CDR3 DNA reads TGTGCCAGCAGCTCGCGCAGCAACCTAACTAGCGGGAAGTTCTCCTACGAGCAGTACTTC.

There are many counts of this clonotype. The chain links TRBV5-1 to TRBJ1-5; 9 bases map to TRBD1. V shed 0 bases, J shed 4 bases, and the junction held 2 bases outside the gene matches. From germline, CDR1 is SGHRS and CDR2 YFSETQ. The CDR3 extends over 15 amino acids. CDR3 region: CASSLEGQGNQPQHF. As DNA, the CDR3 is TGCGCCAGCAGCTTGGAAGGACAGGGGAATCAGCCCCAGCATTTT.

The CDR3 loop reads CAWSVDSRAYEQYF. DNA for the CDR3: TGTGCCTGGAGTGTAGATTCTAGGGCCTACGAGCAGTACTTC. The rearrangement uses TRBV30 and TRBJ2-7; D gene ambiguous. V was cut by 0 bases and J by 2 bases, with 11 bases left in between. There are 14 residues in the CDR3. Looked up from germline, CDR1 is GTSNPN and CDR2 is SVGIG (reference sequence).

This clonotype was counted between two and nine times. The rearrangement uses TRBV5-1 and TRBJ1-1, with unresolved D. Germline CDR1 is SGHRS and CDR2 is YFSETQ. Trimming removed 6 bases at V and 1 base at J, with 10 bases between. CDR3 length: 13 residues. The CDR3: CASKEVGNTEAFF. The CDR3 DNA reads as TGCGCCAGCAAGGAGGTGGGGAACACTGAAGCTTTCTTT.

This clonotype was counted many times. CDR3 protein: CASSLGWYNEQFF. CDR3 DNA sequence: TGTGCCAGCAGCCTCGGCTGGTACAATGAGCAGTTCTTC. The chain joins TRBV7-9 to TRBJ2-1; D uncertain. Looked up from germline, CDR1 is SEHNR and CDR2 is FQNEAQ (reference sequence). Between the trimmed V and J ends, which lost 5 bases and 4 bases, there was a span of 9 bases. The CDR3 sequence is 13 residues long.

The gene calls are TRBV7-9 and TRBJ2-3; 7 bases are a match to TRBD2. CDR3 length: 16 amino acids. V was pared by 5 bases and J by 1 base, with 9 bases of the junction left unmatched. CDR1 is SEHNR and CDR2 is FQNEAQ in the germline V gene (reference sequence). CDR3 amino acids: CASSPWTSLGTDTQYF. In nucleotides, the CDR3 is TGTGCCAGCAGCCCCTGGACTAGTCTCGGCACAGATACGCAGTATTTT.

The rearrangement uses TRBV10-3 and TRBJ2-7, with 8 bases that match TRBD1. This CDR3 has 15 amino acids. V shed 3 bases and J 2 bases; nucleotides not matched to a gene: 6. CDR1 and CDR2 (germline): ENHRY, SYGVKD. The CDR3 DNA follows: TGTGCCATCAGTGAACCCGGACAGGGTACCTACGAGCAGTACTTC. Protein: CAISEPGQGTYEQYF.

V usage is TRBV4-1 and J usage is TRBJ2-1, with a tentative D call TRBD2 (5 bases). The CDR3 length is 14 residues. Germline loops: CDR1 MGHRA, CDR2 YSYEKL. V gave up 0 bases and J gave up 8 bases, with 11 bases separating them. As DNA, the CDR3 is TGCGCCAGCAGCCAAGATCCGACTATGTATGAGCAGTTCTTC. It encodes CASSQDPTMYEQFF.

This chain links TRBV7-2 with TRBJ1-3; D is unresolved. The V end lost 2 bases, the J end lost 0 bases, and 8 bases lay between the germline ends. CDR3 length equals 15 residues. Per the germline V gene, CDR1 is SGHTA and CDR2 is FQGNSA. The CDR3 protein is CASSLPVSSGNTIYF. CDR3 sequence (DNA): TGTGCCAGCAGCTTACCGGTCAGCTCTGGAAACACCATATATTTT. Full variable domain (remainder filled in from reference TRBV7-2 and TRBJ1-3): GAGVSQSPSNKVTEKGKDVELRCDPISGHTALYWYRQSLGQGLEFLIYFQGNSAPDKSGLPSDRFSAERTGGSVSTLTIQRTQQEDSAVYLCASSLPVSSGNTIYFGEGSWLTVV.

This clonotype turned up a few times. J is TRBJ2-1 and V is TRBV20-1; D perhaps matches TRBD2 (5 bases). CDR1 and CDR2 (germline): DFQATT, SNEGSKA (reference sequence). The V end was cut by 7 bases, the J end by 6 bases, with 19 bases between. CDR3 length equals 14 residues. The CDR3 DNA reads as TGCAGTGGCTATCTAGGTGGACGGGGCAATGAGCAGTTCTTC. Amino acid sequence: CSGYLGGRGNEQFF.

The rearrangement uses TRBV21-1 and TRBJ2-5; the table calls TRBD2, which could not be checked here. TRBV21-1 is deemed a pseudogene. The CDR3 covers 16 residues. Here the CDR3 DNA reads TGTGCCACCTGGGGGGGTGAGGGCGGGTTCCAAGAGACCCAGTACTTC. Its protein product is CATWGGEGGFQETQYF.

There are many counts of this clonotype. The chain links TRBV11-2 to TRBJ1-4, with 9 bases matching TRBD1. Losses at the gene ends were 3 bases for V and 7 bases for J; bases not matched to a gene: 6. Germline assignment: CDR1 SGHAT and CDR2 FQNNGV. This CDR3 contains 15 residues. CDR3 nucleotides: TGTGCCAGCAGCTTTACAGGGGGCCGGGGTGAAAAACTGTTTTTT. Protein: CASSFTGGRGEKLFF.

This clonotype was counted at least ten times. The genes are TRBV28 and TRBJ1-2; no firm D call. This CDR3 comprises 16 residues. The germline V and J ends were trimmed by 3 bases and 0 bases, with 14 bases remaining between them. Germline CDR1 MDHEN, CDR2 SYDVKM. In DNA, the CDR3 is TGTGCCAGCAGTTTTAGCGTTCGGGATGCTAACTATGGCTACACCTTC. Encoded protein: CASSFSVRDANYGYTF.

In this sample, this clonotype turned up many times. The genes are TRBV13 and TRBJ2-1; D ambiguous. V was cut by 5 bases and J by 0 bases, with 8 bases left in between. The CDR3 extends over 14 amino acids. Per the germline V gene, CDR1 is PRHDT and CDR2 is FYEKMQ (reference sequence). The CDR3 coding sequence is TGTGCCAGCAGCCGCCAGAGCTCCTACAATGAGCAGTTCTTC. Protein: CASSRQSSYNEQFF.

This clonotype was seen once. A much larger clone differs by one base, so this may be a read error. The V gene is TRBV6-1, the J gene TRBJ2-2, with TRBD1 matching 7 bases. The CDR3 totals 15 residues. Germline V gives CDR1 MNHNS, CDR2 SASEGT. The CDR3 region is CVSSRTGDRTGELFF. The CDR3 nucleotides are TGTGTCAGCAGCCGTACAGGGGATCGGACCGGGGAGCTGTTTTTT.

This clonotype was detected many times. The CDR3 region has the DNA TGTGCCAGCAAGCCGGGACAGGGCCGGGCCCAGTACTTC. This gives the protein CASKPGQGRAQYF. The chain carries TRBV6-5 and TRBJ2-5; TRBD1 agrees at 9 bases. Germline assignment: CDR1 MNHEY and CDR2 SVGAGI. The CDR3 spans 13 residues. J was trimmed by 9 bases and V by 7 bases; bases with no gene match: 9.

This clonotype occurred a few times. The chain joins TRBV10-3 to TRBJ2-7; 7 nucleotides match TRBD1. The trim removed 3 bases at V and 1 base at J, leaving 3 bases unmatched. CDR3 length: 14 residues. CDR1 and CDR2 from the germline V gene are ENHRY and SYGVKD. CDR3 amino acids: CAISDRGNSYEQYF. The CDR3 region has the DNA TGTGCCATCAGTGACAGGGGGAATTCCTACGAGCAGTACTTC.

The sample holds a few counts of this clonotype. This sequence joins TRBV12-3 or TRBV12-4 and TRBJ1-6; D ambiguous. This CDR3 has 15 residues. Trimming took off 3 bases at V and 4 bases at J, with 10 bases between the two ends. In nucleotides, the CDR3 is TGTGCCAGCAGTTTTGGGGAACTTTATAATTCACCCCTCCACTTT. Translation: CASSFGELYNSPLHF.

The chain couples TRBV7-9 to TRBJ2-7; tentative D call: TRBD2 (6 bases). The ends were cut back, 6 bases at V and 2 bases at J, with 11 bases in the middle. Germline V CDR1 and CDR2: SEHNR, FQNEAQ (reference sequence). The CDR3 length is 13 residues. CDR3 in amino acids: CASSPEGTYEQYF. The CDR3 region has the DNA TGTGCCAGCAGTCCGGAGGGGACCTACGAGCAGTACTTC.

The CDR3 loop is CASSAPGQTYEQYF. CDR3 DNA sequence: TGCGCCAGCAGCGCTCCGGGGCAGACCTACGAGCAGTACTTC. J is TRBJ2-7 and V is TRBV5-1; tentatively, D is TRBD1 or TRBD2 (5 bases each). Deletions cut 4 bases from V and 2 bases from J, with 13 bases between. CDR3 length: 14 residues. The germline V gene encodes CDR1 SGHRS and CDR2 YFSETQ.

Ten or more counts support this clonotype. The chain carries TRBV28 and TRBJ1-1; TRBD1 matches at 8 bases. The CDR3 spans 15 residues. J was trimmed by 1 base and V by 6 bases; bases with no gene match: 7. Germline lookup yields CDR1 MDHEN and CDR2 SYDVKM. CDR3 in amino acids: CASRTDRGQNTEAFF. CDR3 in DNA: TGTGCCAGCAGAACCGACAGGGGCCAGAACACTGAAGCTTTCTTT.

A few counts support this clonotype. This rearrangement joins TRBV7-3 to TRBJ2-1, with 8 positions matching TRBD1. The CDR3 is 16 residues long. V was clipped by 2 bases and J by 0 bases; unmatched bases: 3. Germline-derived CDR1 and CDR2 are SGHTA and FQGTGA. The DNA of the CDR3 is TGTGCCAGCAGCTTAGGGACAGGCGACTCCTACAATGAGCAGTTCTTC. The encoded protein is CASSLGTGDSYNEQFF.

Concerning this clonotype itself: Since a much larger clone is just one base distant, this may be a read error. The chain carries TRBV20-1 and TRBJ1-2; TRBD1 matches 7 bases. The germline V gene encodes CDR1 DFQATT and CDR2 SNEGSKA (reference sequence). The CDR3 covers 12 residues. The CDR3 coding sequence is TGCGGTGCCCAGGGGGACTTCTATGGCTACACCTTC. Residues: CGAQGDFYGYTF.

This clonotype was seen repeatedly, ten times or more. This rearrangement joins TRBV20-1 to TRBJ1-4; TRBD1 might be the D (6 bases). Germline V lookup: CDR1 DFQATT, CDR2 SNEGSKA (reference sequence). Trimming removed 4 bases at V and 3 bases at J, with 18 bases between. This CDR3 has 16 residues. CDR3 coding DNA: TGCAGTGCTACACCCACAGGGTTCAAAGCTAATGAAAAACTGTTTTTT. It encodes CSATPTGFKANEKLFF.

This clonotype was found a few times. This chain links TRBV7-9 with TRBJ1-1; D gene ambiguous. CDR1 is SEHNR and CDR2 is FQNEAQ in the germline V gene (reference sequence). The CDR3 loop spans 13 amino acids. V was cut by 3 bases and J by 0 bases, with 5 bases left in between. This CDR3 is CASSLELNTEAFF. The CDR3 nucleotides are TGTGCCAGCAGCTTGGAATTGAACACTGAAGCTTTCTTT. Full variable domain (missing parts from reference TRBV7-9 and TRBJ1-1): DTGVSQNPRHKITKRGQNVTFRCDPISEHNRLYWYRQTLGQGPEFLTYFQNEAQLEKSRLLSDRFSAERPKGSFSTLEIQRTEQGDSAMYLCASSLELNTEAFFGQGTRLTVV.

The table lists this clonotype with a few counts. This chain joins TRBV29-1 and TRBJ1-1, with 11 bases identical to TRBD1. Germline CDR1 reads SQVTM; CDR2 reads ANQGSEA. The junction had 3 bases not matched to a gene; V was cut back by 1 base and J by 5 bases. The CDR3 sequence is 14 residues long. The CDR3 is CSVEAGQGGTEAFF. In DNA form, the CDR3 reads TGCAGCGTTGAAGCGGGACAGGGGGGGACTGAAGCTTTCTTT.

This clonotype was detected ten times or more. Here the CDR3 DNA reads TGCAGTGCCCTGGACATAGCGGACGACGAGCAGTACTTC. It specifies CSALDIADDEQYF. The genes are TRBV20-1 and TRBJ2-7; D perhaps matches TRBD2 (6 bases). V lost 6 bases, J lost 5 bases, and 17 bases lay in between. The CDR3 totals 13 residues. The germline CDR1 and CDR2 sequences are DFQATT and SNEGSKA (reference sequence).

The CDR3 here is CASSGTPYEQYF. The CDR3 DNA is TGTGCCTCTTCGGGAACCCCCTACGAGCAGTACTTC. The chain employs TRBV30 and TRBJ2-7; maybe TRBD2 (5 bases). This CDR3 is built from 12 residues. Germline CDR1 GTSNPN, CDR2 SVGIG (reference sequence). V was cut by 7 bases and J by 2 bases, with 12 bases left in between.